This TCR beta chain comes out of a study of a mutant IDH1 vaccine in newly diagnosed glioma. Looking at the study overall: Vaccine administration was initiated 4-6 weeks following radiotherapy alone, or with temozolomide cycles.

As for time point: week 35, safety follow-up. Every vaccination contained 300 ug of the mutant IDH1 20-mer peptide and was paired with topical imiquimod. The V gene's germline CDR1 is MDHEN and CDR2 SYDVKM. This CDR3 spans 15 amino acids. Trimming shortened V by 3 bases and J by 7 bases, and 18 bases separated the two germline ends. Profiled with immunoSEQ multiplex PCR; TCRdb holds only in-frame clones, not every one. The sample shows around 70,000 clones, approximately 88% of them seen only once. A remark on this clone: What it recognizes is unknown.

This sequence originates from a man aged 18 to 29 with glioma. The chain combines TRBV28 with TRBJ1-1; D unclear. Source: PBMCs, taken from a glioma patient whose treatment included an IDH1 peptide vaccine. CDR3 in amino acids: CASSFRGGLRGEAFF. In DNA, the CDR3 is TGTGCCAGCAGTTTTCGGGGTGGGTTACGGGGTGAAGCTTTCTTT.